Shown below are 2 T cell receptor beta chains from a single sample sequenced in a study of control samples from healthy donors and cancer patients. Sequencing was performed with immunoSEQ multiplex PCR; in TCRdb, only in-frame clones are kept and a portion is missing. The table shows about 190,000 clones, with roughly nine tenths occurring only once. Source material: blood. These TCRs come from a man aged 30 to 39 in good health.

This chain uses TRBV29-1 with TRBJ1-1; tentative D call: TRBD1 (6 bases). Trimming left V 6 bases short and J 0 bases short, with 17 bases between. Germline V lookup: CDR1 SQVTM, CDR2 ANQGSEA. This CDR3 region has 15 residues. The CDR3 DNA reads TGCAGCGTGGGACGGGACACCTTATTGAACACTGAAGCTTTCTTT. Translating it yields CSVGRDTLLNTEAFF.

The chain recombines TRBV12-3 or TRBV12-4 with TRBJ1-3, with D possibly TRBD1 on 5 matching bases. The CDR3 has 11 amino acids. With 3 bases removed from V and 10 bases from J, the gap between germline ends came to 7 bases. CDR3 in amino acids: CASSLGETIYF. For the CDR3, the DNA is TGTGCCAGCAGTTTGGGGGAGACCATATATTTT.